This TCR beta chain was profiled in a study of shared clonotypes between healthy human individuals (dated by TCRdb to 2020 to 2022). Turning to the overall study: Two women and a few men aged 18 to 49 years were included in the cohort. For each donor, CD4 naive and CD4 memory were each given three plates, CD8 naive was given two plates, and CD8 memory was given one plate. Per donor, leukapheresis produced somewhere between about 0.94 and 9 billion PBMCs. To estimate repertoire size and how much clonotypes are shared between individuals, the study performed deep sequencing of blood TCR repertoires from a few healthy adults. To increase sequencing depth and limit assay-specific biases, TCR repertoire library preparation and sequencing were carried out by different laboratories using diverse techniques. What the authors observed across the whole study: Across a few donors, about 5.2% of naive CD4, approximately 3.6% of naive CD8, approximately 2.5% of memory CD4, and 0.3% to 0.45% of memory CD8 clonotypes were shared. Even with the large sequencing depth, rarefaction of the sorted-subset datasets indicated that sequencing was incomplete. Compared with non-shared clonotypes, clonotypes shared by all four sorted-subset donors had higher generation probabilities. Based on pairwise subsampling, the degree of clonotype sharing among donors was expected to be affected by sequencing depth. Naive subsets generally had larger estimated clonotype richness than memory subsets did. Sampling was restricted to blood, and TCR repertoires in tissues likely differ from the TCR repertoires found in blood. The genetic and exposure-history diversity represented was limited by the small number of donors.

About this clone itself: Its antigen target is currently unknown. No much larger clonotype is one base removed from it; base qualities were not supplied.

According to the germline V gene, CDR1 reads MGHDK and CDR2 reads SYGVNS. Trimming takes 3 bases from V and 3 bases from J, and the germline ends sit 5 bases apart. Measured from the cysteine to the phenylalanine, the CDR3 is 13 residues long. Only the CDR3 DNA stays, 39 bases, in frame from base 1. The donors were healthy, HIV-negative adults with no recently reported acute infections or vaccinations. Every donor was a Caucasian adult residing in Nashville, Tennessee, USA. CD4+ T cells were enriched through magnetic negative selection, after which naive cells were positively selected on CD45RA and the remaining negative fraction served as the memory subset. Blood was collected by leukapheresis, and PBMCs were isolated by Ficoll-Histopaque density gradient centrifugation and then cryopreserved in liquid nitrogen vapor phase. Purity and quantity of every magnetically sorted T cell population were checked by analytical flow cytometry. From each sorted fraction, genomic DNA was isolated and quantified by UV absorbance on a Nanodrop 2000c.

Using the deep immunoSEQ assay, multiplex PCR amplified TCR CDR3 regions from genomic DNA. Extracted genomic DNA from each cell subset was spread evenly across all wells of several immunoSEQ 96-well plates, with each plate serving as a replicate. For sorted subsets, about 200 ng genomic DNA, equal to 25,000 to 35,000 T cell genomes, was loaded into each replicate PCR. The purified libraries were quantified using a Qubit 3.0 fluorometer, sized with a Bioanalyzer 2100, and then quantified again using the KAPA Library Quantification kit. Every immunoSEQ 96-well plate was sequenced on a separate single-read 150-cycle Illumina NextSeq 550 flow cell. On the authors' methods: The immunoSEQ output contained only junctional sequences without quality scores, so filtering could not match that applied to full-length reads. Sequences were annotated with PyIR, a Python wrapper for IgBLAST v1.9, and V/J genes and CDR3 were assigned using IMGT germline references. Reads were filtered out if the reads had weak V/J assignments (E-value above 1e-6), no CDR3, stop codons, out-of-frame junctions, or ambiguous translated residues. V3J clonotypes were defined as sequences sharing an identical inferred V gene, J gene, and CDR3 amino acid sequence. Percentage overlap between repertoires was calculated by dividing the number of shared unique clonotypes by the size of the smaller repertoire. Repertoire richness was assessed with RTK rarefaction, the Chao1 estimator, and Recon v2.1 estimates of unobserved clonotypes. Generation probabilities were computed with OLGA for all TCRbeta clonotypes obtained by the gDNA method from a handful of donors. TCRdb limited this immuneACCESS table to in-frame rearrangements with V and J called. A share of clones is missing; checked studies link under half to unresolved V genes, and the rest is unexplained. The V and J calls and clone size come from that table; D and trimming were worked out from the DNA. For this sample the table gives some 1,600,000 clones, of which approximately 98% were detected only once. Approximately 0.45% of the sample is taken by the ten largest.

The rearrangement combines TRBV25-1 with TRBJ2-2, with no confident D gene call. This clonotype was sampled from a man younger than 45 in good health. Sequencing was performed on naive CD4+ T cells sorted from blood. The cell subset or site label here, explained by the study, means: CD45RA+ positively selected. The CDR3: CASSEGYTGELFF. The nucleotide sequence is TGTGCCAGCAGTGAGGGGTACACCGGGGAGCTGTTTTTT.